The entry below gives a single TCR beta chain sequence along with its context. The data are from a study of blood T cell repertoires in COVID-19. Germline V CDR1 and CDR2: MNHEY, SVGAGI. Trimming pared 6 bases from V and 7 bases from J, leaving 15 bases between. This CDR3 contains 14 residues. The study drew participants aged about 18 to 95 years from 20 to 30 US areas. Assignments of participants to cohorts depended upon their own reported clinical history. Original data processing: Amplification of reference gene primers was used by the study to estimate nucleated cell counts. Repertoires were generated with immunoSEQ multiplex PCR, while TCRdb's copy carries only in-frame clones and drops some. The DNA was the basis for D and trimming; V, J and clone size are from that table. The table lists over 150,000 clones, around 84% of them singletons.

The rearrangement links TRBV6-5 to TRBJ1-4; D not certain. The receptor was derived from a man aged 50-60 years who had recovered from COVID-19. Sequenced: PBMCs or T cells enriched from blood (not recorded which). CDR3 nucleotides: TGTGCCAGCAGGGAGCCGGGGATCGGTGAAAAACTGTTTTTT. Protein sequence: CASREPGIGEKLFF.